This TCR beta chain stems from a study of T-cell memory formation after mild COVID-19. Whole-study context: There were largely donor-specific TCR clusters. Broader study findings: Contracting clones from day 15 to 85 had balanced CD4/CD8; later expanders favoured CD4+. That cross-reactive memory joined was suggested by some responding clones appearing in pre-infection memory.

Concerning this clonotype itself: Its antigen is not known.

V lost 2 bases to trimming and J lost 3 bases, with 5 bases between them. The CDR3 extends over 12 amino acids. CDR1 and CDR2 from the germline V gene are KGHSH and LQKENI. Amplification by 5'RACE using constant-segment primers produced TCR alpha and TCR beta cDNA libraries that carried sample barcodes and UMIs. Via MiXCR, TCRdb re-called the 5' RACE reads, giving one row per CDR3 protein. The sample contains about 410,000 distinct CDR3 sequences, less than 25% of which appear only once. Specimen: PBMCs or a T cell subset sorted from them (not recorded which). This rearrangement joins TRBV18 to TRBJ2-7, with D hard to call. The sequence was obtained from an adult woman who had mild COVID-19 (a few samples of this study predate the infection). Cell type and time point are not known. The CDR3 DNA reads TGTGCCAGCTCACCAGGTATCTACGAGCAGTACTTC. Translating gives CASSPGIYEQYF.